These 26 T cell receptor beta chains were all obtained from the same sample, sequenced in a study of Graves' ophthalmopathy and Graves' hyperthyroidism. Researchers took RNA transcripts and amplified TCR beta CDR3 regions from them. RT-PCR in the first round used HTBI primers; a second-round multiplex PCR followed. TCRdb ran MiXCR on the multiplex PCR reads and lists one entry per CDR3 protein. The sample lists roughly 400,000 distinct CDR3 sequences; approximately 17% were seen once. Sequenced input: peripheral blood. These receptors were obtained from an adult woman with stable Graves' hyperthyroidism.

This clonotype was recorded at least ten times. V usage is TRBV12-3 or TRBV12-4 and J usage is TRBJ1-2; D ambiguous. The germline V and J ends were trimmed by 6 bases and 8 bases, with 10 bases remaining between them. The CDR3 is 11 residues long. The CDR3 region has the DNA TGTGCCAGCAGGAGGAACGACGGCTACACCTTC. Amino acids: CASRRNDGYTF.

The chain combines TRBV19 with TRBJ1-5; 10 bases are shared with TRBD1. Germline-derived CDR1 and CDR2 are LNHDA and SQIVND (reference sequence). V trimming: 3 bases; J trimming: 5 bases; junction bases outside the gene matches: 4. This CDR3 is 15 amino acids long. The CDR3 DNA sequence: TGTGCCAGTAGTATGACAGGGGGCGCATATCAGCCCCAGCATTTT. It is translated as CASSMTGGAYQPQHF.

This clonotype was found many times. The chain links TRBV5-6 to TRBJ1-1; D is perhaps TRBD1 (6 bases). Germline values: CDR1 SGHDT, CDR2 YYEEEE. The CDR3 is 15 amino acids. The V end lost 1 base, the J end lost 1 base, and 11 bases lay between the germline ends. The CDR3 DNA is TGTGCCAGCAGCTTGTTGGGGACAAAGAACACTGAAGCTTTCTTT. Protein sequence: CASSLLGTKNTEAFF. Combining the CDR3 with reference TRBV5-6 and TRBJ1-1 gives the whole variable domain DAGVTQSPTHLIKTRGQQVTLRCSPKSGHDTVSWYQQALGQGPQFIFQYYEEEERQRGNFPDRFSGHQFPNYSSELNVNALLLGDSALYLCASSLLGTKNTEAFFGQGTRLTVV.

J is TRBJ2-5 and V is TRBV30; 7 bases map to TRBD1. Germline V gene lookup returns CDR1 GTSNPN and CDR2 SVGIG (reference sequence). The CDR3 is made up of 14 amino acids. The V segment lost 1 base and the J segment 5 bases; nucleotides outside the gene matches: 7. For the CDR3, the DNA is TGTGCCTGGAGTGGACAGGGTTCCTGGGAGACCCAGTACTTC. Translated: CAWSGQGSWETQYF.

This clonotype has a count of ten or more. V usage is TRBV29-1 and J usage is TRBJ2-7; D is ambiguous. The CDR3 has 15 amino acids. The germline V gene encodes CDR1 SQVTM and CDR2 ANQGSEA. The V end lost 4 bases, the J end lost 4 bases, and 20 bases lay between the germline ends. CDR3 sequence (DNA): TGCAGCGTTGGGAAAAAGGGATTCGGTTCTTACGAGCAGTACTTC. Protein: CSVGKKGFGSYEQYF.

This clonotype was counted many times. Here the CDR3 reads CSVSSGTEPMNTEAFF. The CDR3 DNA reads as TGCAGCGTCTCGTCCGGGACAGAGCCGATGAACACTGAAGCTTTCTTT. The rearrangement joins TRBV29-1 to TRBJ1-1, with TRBD1 matching 7 bases. The CDR3 loop spans 16 amino acids. The J segment lost 0 bases and the V segment lost 6 bases, leaving 13 bases of the junction unmatched. Germline CDR1 and CDR2: SQVTM and ANQGSEA.

This clonotype showed up many times. The genes are TRBV7-2 and TRBJ2-5; 8 bases agree with TRBD2. There are 16 residues in the CDR3. In germline, CDR1 is SGHTA, CDR2 FQGNSA. V dropped 5 bases and J dropped 1; count of bases not matched to a gene: 9. The CDR3 protein is CASSTSGGHPQETQYF. The CDR3 DNA reads TGTGCCAGCAGCACTAGCGGAGGCCACCCCCAAGAGACCCAGTACTTC. Based on the CDR3 plus reference TRBV7-2 and TRBJ2-5, the full variable domain is GAGVSQSPSNKVTEKGKDVELRCDPISGHTALYWYRQSLGQGLEFLIYFQGNSAPDKSGLPSDRFSAERTGGSVSTLTIQRTQQEDSAVYLCASSTSGGHPQETQYFGPGTRLLVL.

This clonotype came up many times. The chain is built from TRBV12-3 or TRBV12-4 and TRBJ2-7; 8 bases align to TRBD2. J gave up 2 bases and V 3 bases, and 6 bases lay outside the gene matches. CDR3 length equals 15 residues. Here the CDR3 DNA reads TGTGCCAGCAGTTTCGTCGCCGGGAGGGCCTACGAGCAGTACTTC. Translated, it gives CASSFVAGRAYEQYF.

This clonotype has at least ten counts. The CDR3 nucleotides are TGTGCCAGCAGTTTAACAGGCAAAAACATTCAGTACTTC. It codes for CASSLTGKNIQYF. The chain couples TRBV28 to TRBJ2-4; D possibly corresponds to TRBD1 (5 bases). Trimming removed 2 bases at V and 3 bases at J, with 5 bases between. Per germline, CDR1 MDHEN and CDR2 SYDVKM. The CDR3 extends over 13 amino acids.

This clonotype was observed a handful of times. The CDR3 sequence is CASSLAIGESGGTEAFF. Written as DNA, the CDR3 is TGTGCCAGCAGCTTAGCGATTGGGGAGTCTGGGGGCACTGAAGCTTTCTTT. The J gene is TRBJ1-1, the V gene TRBV11-1, with D possibly matching TRBD1 (5 bases). The V end was cut by 0 bases, the J end by 4 bases, with 18 bases between. Per the germline V gene, CDR1 is SGHAT and CDR2 is FQDESV (reference sequence). The CDR3 is made up of 17 amino acids.

This clonotype was recorded many times. The rearrangement uses TRBV20-1 and TRBJ2-2; the D gene is possibly TRBD2 (6 bases). Germline-derived CDR1 and CDR2 are DFQATT and SNEGSKA (reference sequence). V lost 6 bases, J lost 4 bases, and 15 bases lay in between. CDR3 size: 14 residues. CDR3 protein: CSARRVASTGELFF. The CDR3 DNA sequence: TGCAGTGCAAGGAGGGTGGCAAGCACCGGGGAGCTGTTTTTT.

This clonotype came up many times. The CDR3 DNA sequence: TGTGCCAGCAGTGAGACACTCGGGACAGCGACTCAAGAGACCCAGTACTTC. As protein: CASSETLGTATQETQYF. The chain has TRBV6-1 and TRBJ2-5, with 7 bases fitting TRBD1. The CDR3 totals 17 residues. Unmatched junction bases numbered 12, after V lost 3 bases and J lost 2 bases. Germline V lookup: CDR1 MNHNS, CDR2 SASEGT.

This clonotype was detected many times. The rearrangement uses TRBV6-2 or TRBV6-3 and TRBJ2-2, with 8 positions matching TRBD2. CDR1 and CDR2 from the germline V gene are MNHEY and SVGEGT. This CDR3 is 16 amino acids long. V dropped 4 bases and J dropped 3; count of bases not matched to a gene: 7. In DNA, the CDR3 is TGTGCCAGCAGTTTTCAGCGGGAGCGACACACCGGGGAGCTGTTTTTT. The encoded protein is CASSFQRERHTGELFF.

This sequence joins TRBV7-8 and TRBJ2-7, with 8 bases aligning to TRBD2. V gave up 3 bases and J gave up 0 bases; unmatched junction bases: 4. Germline values: CDR1 SGHVS, CDR2 FQNEAQ. The CDR3 is 15 residues long. CDR3 DNA: TGTGCCAGCAGCTTTCGGGGGGGTTACTCCTACGAGCAGTACTTC. Its protein is CASSFRGGYSYEQYF.

This clonotype came up many times. The rearrangement joins TRBV20-1 to TRBJ2-2; D not resolved. Germline CDR1 reads DFQATT; CDR2 reads SNEGSKA (reference sequence). The CDR3 extends over 11 amino acids. V was pared by 3 bases and J by 7 bases, with 6 bases between. In DNA form, the CDR3 reads TGCAGTGCTAGTTTTGACGGGGAGCTGTTTTTT. Translated: CSASFDGELFF.

This clonotype was observed many times. V gene TRBV6-1 combines with J gene TRBJ2-2, with D uncertain. Germline V gene data show CDR1 as MNHNS and CDR2 as SASEGT. This CDR3 has 15 amino acids. The V end was cut by 6 bases, the J end by 4 bases, with 15 bases between. The CDR3 is CASSSLGMGTGELFF. DNA for the CDR3: TGTGCCAGCAGCAGTTTGGGCATGGGCACCGGGGAGCTGTTTTTT.

This clonotype was picked up many times. The chain is built from TRBV4-2 and TRBJ2-7; 7 nucleotides agree with TRBD2. The CDR3 spans 15 residues. V dropped 6 bases and J dropped 0; count of bases not matched to a gene: 8. Germline V gives CDR1 LGHNA, CDR2 YNFKEQ. The CDR3 DNA is TGTGCCAGCAGACCTACTAGCGCCCACTCCTACGAGCAGTACTTC. Translated, it gives CASRPTSAHSYEQYF.

Many counts were recorded for this clonotype. The rearrangement uses TRBV4-2 and TRBJ1-5; 9 bases align to TRBD1. The CDR3 length is 21 residues. The ends lost 4 bases at V and 0 bases at J; junction bases unmatched: 19. Germline values: CDR1 LGHNA, CDR2 YNFKEQ. CDR3 region: CASSLKSSRDRVLLSNQPQHF. The CDR3 DNA is TGTGCCAGCAGCCTTAAATCATCCCGGGACAGGGTCCTACTTAGCAATCAGCCCCAGCATTTT.

The chain uses TRBV30 and TRBJ1-1; D is unresolved. Looked up from germline, CDR1 is GTSNPN and CDR2 is SVGIG (reference sequence). The CDR3 spans 11 residues. Trimming took off 0 bases at V and 7 bases at J, with 6 bases between the two ends. The CDR3 nucleotides read TGTGCCTGGAGTGTACTGGGTGAAGCTTTCTTT. Its translation is CAWSVLGEAFF.

This clonotype has at least ten counts. This rearrangement joins TRBV4-1 to TRBJ1-5, with D possibly being TRBD1 (6 bases). With 0 bases removed from V and 16 bases from J, the gap between germline ends came to 16 bases. Germline V gene data show CDR1 as MGHRA and CDR2 as YSYEKL. This CDR3 region has 13 residues. The CDR3 sequence is CASSQEVGQLSHF. The CDR3 nucleotides are TGCGCCAGCAGCCAAGAAGTAGGACAGCTCAGTCATTTT.

A word on this clonotype: A clone one base away is much larger, so this may be a read error. J is TRBJ2-4 and V is TRBV15; the D gene is possibly TRBD1 (5 bases). CDR1 is LNHNV, CDR2 YYDKDF, per germline (reference sequence). The CDR3 loop spans 18 amino acids. In DNA form, the CDR3 reads TGTGCCACCAGCAGAGTATCGAGGCCCACTGGGGCCAAAAACATTAAGTACTTC. Translated, it gives CATSRVSRPTGAKNIKYF.

This clonotype was seen repeatedly, ten times or more. The chain couples TRBV20-1 to TRBJ2-5; 9 bases are shared with TRBD2. In germline, CDR1 is DFQATT, CDR2 SNEGSKA (reference sequence). The CDR3 totals 16 residues. V was clipped by 4 bases and J by 7 bases; unmatched bases: 16. The CDR3 sequence is CSATSSGSHQLGTQYF. In DNA form, the CDR3 reads TGCAGTGCTACGAGTAGCGGGAGTCATCAACTTGGGACCCAGTACTTC.

In its sample, this clonotype was seen a few times. A much larger clone differs from this one at a single base, so this may be a read error. The J gene is TRBJ1-1, the V gene TRBV11-2, with D unresolved. Germline CDR1 reads SGHAT; CDR2 reads FQNNGV. This CDR3 spans 13 amino acids. CDR3 nucleotide sequence: TGTGCCAGCAGCTCAACGGAGAACACTGAAGCTTGCTTT. Its translation is CASSSTENTEACF.

This clonotype showed up many times. CDR3 sequence reads: CASSLGDRGPEAFF. The CDR3 bases are TGCGCCAGCAGCTTGGGAGACAGGGGGCCTGAAGCTTTCTTT. The chain is built from TRBV5-1 and TRBJ1-1; 10 bases line up with TRBD1. CDR1 and CDR2 (germline): SGHRS, YFSETQ. The CDR3 has 14 residues. Trimming at V came to 0 bases and at J to 6 bases, leaving 2 bases not matched to a gene. The whole variable domain, remainder taken from reference TRBV5-1 and TRBJ1-1, is KAGVTQTPRYLIKTRGQQVTLSCSPISGHRSVSWYQQTPGQGLQFLFEYFSETQRNKGNFPGRFSGRQFSNSRSEMNVSTLELGDSALYLCASSLGDRGPEAFFGQGTRLTVV.

This clonotype was detected many times. V gene TRBV28 combines with J gene TRBJ1-2, with D perhaps matching TRBD1 (5 bases). Trimming shortened V by 6 bases and J by 6 bases, and 17 bases separated the two germline ends. This CDR3 spans 14 amino acids. Germline CDR1 is MDHEN and CDR2 is SYDVKM. CDR3 DNA sequence: TGTGCCAGCAGCACCCCCCCCCGGGACGATGGCTACACCTTC. Protein: CASSTPPRDDGYTF.

This clonotype was counted many times. The rearrangement links TRBV20-1 to TRBJ2-2, with TRBD1 as a possible D gene (6 bases). V lost 7 bases and J lost 7, with 10 bases in between. Germline loops: CDR1 DFQATT, CDR2 SNEGSKA (reference sequence). There are 11 residues in the CDR3. DNA of the CDR3: TGCAGTGTAAGGGGGAACGGGGAGCTGTTTTTT. Amino acids: CSVRGNGELFF.